This T cell receptor (beta chain) was obtained from a study of radiation and T cells in renal cell carcinoma. The CDR3 extends over 16 amino acids. V shed 1 base, J shed 8 bases, and the junction held 12 bases outside the gene matches. Looked up from germline, CDR1 is LNHNV and CDR2 is YYDKDF (reference sequence). As to treatment: treatment-naive control, cytoreductive nephrectomy. This renal cell carcinoma was of the clear cell type. Method: immunoSEQ multiplex PCR; TCRdb's copy keeps in-frame clones and lacks some. The sample includes 20,000 or so clones, less than 55% of them seen just once. The receptor was isolated from a human donor with renal cell carcinoma. The chain employs TRBV15 and TRBJ1-2; 8 bases line up with TRBD1. The source material was tumor tissue, sampled from a patient whose treatment was nephrectomy without radiotherapy. The CDR3 bases are TGTGCCACCAGCAGAGCCGGAAACAGGGGGGCGGAGGGCTACACCTTC. Its translation is CATSRAGNRGAEGYTF.